What follows are 30 T cell receptor beta chains derived from one specimen sequenced in a study of naive and memory T cell subsets. Two oligonucleotides, mixed equimolar, formed the beta constant-region primer covering TRBC1 and TRBC2. TCRdb re-derived calls from the UMI-ligation and nested PCR reads in MiXCR, one entry per CDR3 protein. The sample records 130,000 to 150,000 distinct CDR3 sequences, 15% to 20% being singletons. The sequencing sample was made of naive CD4+ T cells from blood. The source of these receptors is a human donor in good health.

J is TRBJ1-1 and V is TRBV28; no firm D call. Deletions cut 1 base from V and 6 bases from J, with 21 bases between. CDR3 length: 17 amino acids. Germline assignment: CDR1 MDHEN and CDR2 SYDVKM. The CDR3 reads CASSLSGDGRVDSEAFF. The CDR3 nucleotides read TGTGCCAGCAGTTTATCGGGAGATGGGAGGGTGGACTCTGAAGCTTTCTTT.

The table lists this clonotype with a few counts. The chain recombines TRBV7-2 with TRBJ2-3; TRBD2 aligns across 12 bases. Per germline, CDR1 SGHTA and CDR2 FQGNSA. This CDR3 contains 16 residues. Germline trimming cut 4 bases from V and 6 bases from J; bases unmatched to any gene: 8. This chain's CDR3 is CASSSGLAGPADTQYF. CDR3 nucleotides: TGTGCCAGCAGCTCAGGACTAGCGGGACCCGCGGATACGCAGTATTTT. Filled out from reference TRBV7-2 and TRBJ2-3, the complete variable domain reads GAGVSQSPSNKVTEKGKDVELRCDPISGHTALYWYRQSLGQGLEFLIYFQGNSAPDKSGLPSDRFSAERTGGSVSTLTIQRTQQEDSAVYLCASSSGLAGPADTQYFGPGTRLTVL.

This clonotype was detected a few times. This chain connects TRBV2 to TRBJ1-5, with D perhaps TRBD1 (5 bases). From germline, CDR1 is SNHLY and CDR2 FYNNEI. V lost 4 bases to trimming and J lost 5 bases, with 15 bases between them. This CDR3 spans 15 amino acids. CDR3 sequence (DNA): TGTGCCAGCAGTGCGGGGCAGGCGCAACATCAGCCCCAGCATTTT. Its protein product is CASSAGQAQHQPQHF.

The V and J genes are TRBV6-6 and TRBJ2-1; D is tentatively TRBD1 or TRBD2 (6 bases each). With 2 bases removed from V and 4 bases from J, the gap between germline ends came to 12 bases. Germline loops: CDR1 MNHNY, CDR2 SVGAGI (reference sequence). The CDR3 has 15 residues. CDR3 protein: CASSYGQGRYNEQFF. The CDR3 bases are TGTGCCAGCAGTTACGGTCAGGGGAGGTACAATGAGCAGTTCTTC.

This clonotype occurred a few times. The CDR3 sequence: CASSSTLEGSRDEQYF. The CDR3 nucleotides read TGTGCCAGCAGCTCAACCCTAGAGGGGAGCAGGGACGAGCAGTACTTC. The chain employs TRBV7-8 and TRBJ2-7; D possibly matches TRBD1 or TRBD2 (5 bases each). CDR1 SGHVS and CDR2 FQNEAQ come from the germline V gene. Trimming left V 4 bases short and J 5 bases short, with 21 bases between. The length of the CDR3 is 16 residues.

This clonotype was counted many times. V and J are TRBV6-2 or TRBV6-3 and TRBJ2-1; a possible D gene is TRBD1 (6 bases). CDR3 length: 13 amino acids. V lost 7 bases to trimming and J lost 15 bases, with 22 bases between them. Germline CDR1 is MNHEY and CDR2 is SVGEGT. For the CDR3, the DNA is TGTGCCAGCACGACAGCCCCACAGGGAAGAACGTTCTTC. Amino acid sequence: CASTTAPQGRTFF.

V gene TRBV10-3 combines with J gene TRBJ2-3; 8 bases align to TRBD2. Germline V gives CDR1 ENHRY, CDR2 SYGVKD. V lost 5 bases to trimming and J lost 3 bases; unmatched junction nucleotides: 4. The CDR3 spans 14 residues. The CDR3 DNA reads as TGTGCCATCAGTAGCGGGAGACTGACAGATACGCAGTATTTT. It codes for CAISSGRLTDTQYF.

This clonotype was found many times. The chain links TRBV27 to TRBJ2-7; 8 bases fit TRBD2. The CDR3 sequence is 15 residues long. CDR1 is MNHEY, CDR2 SMNVEV, per germline (reference sequence). Trimming cost V 3 bases and J 1 base; bases outside gene matches: 5. The CDR3 loop is CASSFLAGLSYEQYF. CDR3 coding DNA: TGTGCCAGCAGTTTTTTAGCGGGACTTTCCTACGAGCAGTACTTC.

The V call is TRBV3-1, the J call TRBJ2-1; 12 bases agree with TRBD2. V lost 4 bases, J lost 9 bases, and 10 bases stayed unmatched. The germline V gene has CDR1 LGHDT and CDR2 YNNKEL (reference sequence). CDR3 length: 16 amino acids. Here the CDR3 reads CASSPWTSGNMGEQFF. CDR3 bases: TGTGCCAGCAGCCCGTGGACTAGCGGGAATATGGGTGAGCAGTTCTTC.

The count of this clonotype is one. A read error may be the cause here, since a much bigger clone is one base away. The chain links TRBV3-1 to TRBJ2-2; TRBD2 matches 10 bases. J gave up 3 bases and V 2 bases, and 3 bases lay outside the gene matches. Germline V gene sequence: CDR1 LGHDT, CDR2 YNNKEL (reference sequence). The CDR3 is 16 amino acids. CDR3 in amino acids: CASSQTSGKDTGELFF. In DNA, the CDR3 is TGTGCCAGCAGCCAAACTAGCGGGAAAGACACCGGGGAGCTGTTTTTT.

This clonotype has more than one count but fewer than ten. J is TRBJ2-7 and V is TRBV7-9; D not certain. Trimming cost V 4 bases and J 0 bases, with 10 bases left between them. Germline loops: CDR1 SEHNR, CDR2 FQNEAQ (reference sequence). The CDR3 has 14 residues. The CDR3 here is CASSSDGSSYEQYF. The CDR3 DNA follows: TGTGCCAGCAGCTCGGACGGTTCCTCCTACGAGCAGTACTTC.

Of note for this clonotype: An end of the junction does not agree with germline; a read error may underlie this. The rearrangement links TRBV27 to TRBJ1-6; D not resolved. The CDR3 length is 14 residues. Per germline, CDR1 MNHEY and CDR2 SMNVEV (reference sequence). The CDR3 nucleotides read TGTGCCAGCAGTTCCGTGCCCTATCATTCACCCCTCCACTTT. As protein: CASSSVPYHSPLHF.

This clonotype was counted only a few times. The rearrangement links TRBV20-1 to TRBJ2-2; no clear D. CDR3 length: 12 amino acids. Trimming stripped 3 bases from V and 8 bases from J, with 10 bases between. From germline, CDR1 is DFQATT and CDR2 SNEGSKA (reference sequence). This chain's CDR3 is CSASYQRGELFF. The DNA for the CDR3 is TGCAGTGCTAGTTACCAAAGAGGGGAGCTGTTTTTT.

In this sample, this clonotype turned up a few times. V gene TRBV3-1 combines with J gene TRBJ2-1; 7 bases match TRBD2. V lost 4 bases to trimming and J lost 8 bases; unmatched junction nucleotides: 8. CDR1 is LGHDT and CDR2 is YNNKEL in the germline V gene (reference sequence). CDR3 length: 14 amino acids. CDR3: CASSPRAGRDEQFF. In nucleotides, the CDR3 is TGTGCCAGCAGCCCCAGAGCGGGAAGGGATGAGCAGTTCTTC.

The chain combines TRBV7-9 with TRBJ1-1; weak D call: TRBD1 (6 bases). The germline V and J ends were trimmed by 5 bases and 0 bases, with 16 bases remaining between them. In germline, CDR1 is SEHNR, CDR2 FQNEAQ (reference sequence). The CDR3 covers 16 residues. In DNA, the CDR3 is TGTGCCAGCAGCCTACTGCAGGGGCCTATGAACACTGAAGCTTTCTTT. It yields the protein CASSLLQGPMNTEAFF.

There are a few counts of this clonotype. The chain is built from TRBV29-1 and TRBJ2-3; 8 bases line up with TRBD2. Losses at the gene ends were 4 bases for V and 2 bases for J; bases not matched to a gene: 8. The CDR3 sequence is 15 residues long. Germline CDR1 reads SQVTM; CDR2 reads ANQGSEA. The CDR3 bases are TGCAGCGTTGCCAGGGCTAGCGGGCCCACAGATACGCAGTATTTT. This encodes CSVARASGPTDTQYF.

This clonotype was seen more than once but under ten times. This chain links TRBV29-1 with TRBJ2-1, with TRBD1 matching over 7 bases. Trimming cost V 4 bases and J 9 bases; bases outside gene matches: 9. Looked up from germline, CDR1 is SQVTM and CDR2 is ANQGSEA. The length of the CDR3 is 13 residues. The CDR3 loop is CSVGQGWFGEQFF. The CDR3 region has the DNA TGCAGCGTTGGACAGGGCTGGTTTGGTGAGCAGTTCTTC.

This clonotype was detected ten times or more. The gene calls are TRBV29-1 and TRBJ2-7, with a tentative D call TRBD2 (6 bases). The V end was cut by 6 bases, the J end by 0 bases, with 15 bases between. Germline V gene sequence: CDR1 SQVTM, CDR2 ANQGSEA. The CDR3 runs to 14 residues. The CDR3 here is CSVTWDWSSYEQYF. In nucleotides, the CDR3 is TGCAGCGTCACGTGGGACTGGAGCTCCTACGAGCAGTACTTC.

This sequence joins TRBV25-1 and TRBJ2-3, with D perhaps being TRBD1 or TRBD2 (5 bases each). Germline CDR1 reads MGHDK; CDR2 reads SYGVNS. V gave up 1 base and J gave up 4 bases, with 12 bases separating them. The CDR3 consists of 15 residues. The CDR3 DNA sequence: TGTGCCAGCAGTGAATTTCAGTGGGACCCAGATACGCAGTATTTT. Amino acid sequence: CASSEFQWDPDTQYF.

This clonotype was seen at least ten times. The chain links TRBV20-1 to TRBJ2-2, with 9 bases fitting TRBD1. The CDR3 is 14 amino acids. The V segment lost 6 bases and the J segment 1 base; nucleotides outside the gene matches: 3. Germline CDR1 and CDR2: DFQATT and SNEGSKA (reference sequence). The chain's CDR3 is CSATGGLNTGELFF. CDR3 in DNA: TGCAGTGCAACAGGGGGCCTGAACACCGGGGAGCTGTTTTTT.

This clonotype was seen more than once but under ten times. This chain links TRBV10-3 with TRBJ2-7, with 7 bases fitting TRBD1. Germline trimming cut 10 bases from V and 7 bases from J; bases unmatched to any gene: 16. The CDR3 has 14 residues. The germline gives CDR1 ENHRY, CDR2 SYGVKD. This CDR3 reads CATEPQAGQDEQYF. CDR3 nucleotides: TGTGCCACCGAGCCCCAAGCTGGACAGGATGAGCAGTACTTC.

At least ten counts were recorded for this clonotype. The chain's CDR3 is CASSKGWDRENTEAFF. CDR3 nucleotide sequence: TGTGCCAGCAGCAAGGGCTGGGACAGAGAGAACACTGAAGCTTTCTTT. The chain combines TRBV7-2 with TRBJ1-1, with TRBD1 matching 7 bases. Germline lookup yields CDR1 SGHTA and CDR2 FQGNSA. The CDR3 totals 16 residues. Unmatched junction bases numbered 10, after V lost 5 bases and J lost 1 base.

The table lists this clonotype with a few counts. The rearrangement uses TRBV29-1 and TRBJ1-1; D may be TRBD1 (5 bases). This CDR3 comprises 14 residues. Trimming stripped 5 bases from V and 3 bases from J, with 16 bases between. Looked up from germline, CDR1 is SQVTM and CDR2 is ANQGSEA. In nucleotides, the CDR3 is TGCAGCGTTCGAGGAGGGGCGGGGTACACTGAAGCTTTCTTT. It is translated as CSVRGGAGYTEAFF.

The chain couples TRBV12-3 or TRBV12-4 to TRBJ2-3; tentative D call: TRBD2 (5 bases). V lost 2 bases and J 8 bases, leaving 8 bases between the germline ends. The CDR3 has 12 amino acids. CDR3 sequence reads: CASSLSGATQYF. The DNA of the CDR3 is TGTGCCAGCAGTTTAAGCGGCGCTACGCAGTATTTT.

The chain recombines TRBV19 with TRBJ2-4, with D unclear. Looked up from germline, CDR1 is LNHDA and CDR2 is SQIVND (reference sequence). The ends were cut back, 3 bases at V and 0 bases at J, with 6 bases in the middle. The CDR3 has 14 residues. This chain's CDR3 is CASSIQLAKNIQYF. CDR3 DNA sequence: TGTGCCAGTAGTATTCAACTAGCCAAAAACATTCAGTACTTC.

This clonotype occurred many times. The chain carries TRBV7-8 and TRBJ1-3; no reliable D call. Germline assignment: CDR1 SGHVS and CDR2 FQNEAQ. V was cut by 1 base and J by 5 bases, with 0 bases left in between. The CDR3 runs 11 residues. The CDR3 is CASSLGNTIYF. In DNA form, the CDR3 reads TGTGCCAGCAGCTTAGGAAACACCATATATTTT.

J is TRBJ2-7 and V is TRBV29-1, with D unresolved. CDR1 SQVTM and CDR2 ANQGSEA come from the germline V gene. Trimming cost V 5 bases and J 3 bases, with 17 bases left between them. The CDR3 contains 14 residues. The CDR3 nucleotides read TGCAGCGTTCAAGGGCGGTTCCCTGGCTACGAGCAGTACTTC. The encoded protein is CSVQGRFPGYEQYF.

This clonotype has just a few counts. The chain has TRBV7-2 and TRBJ2-1; TRBD2 agrees at 8 bases. CDR3 length: 15 residues. The V gene's germline CDR1 is SGHTA and CDR2 FQGNSA. J was trimmed by 3 bases and V by 5 bases; bases with no gene match: 6. CDR3 DNA sequence: TGTGCCAGCAGCCGGGGACTAGGAATCTACAATGAGCAGTTCTTC. Its protein product is CASSRGLGIYNEQFF.

This clonotype turned up a few times. The rearrangement uses TRBV6-6 and TRBJ1-5; 9 nucleotides align to TRBD1. After removal of 4 bases from V and 2 bases from J, the junction contained 9 bases not matched to a gene. Germline V gene data show CDR1 as MNHNY and CDR2 as SVGAGI (reference sequence). The CDR3 totals 17 residues. The CDR3 DNA follows: TGTGCCAGCAGTTCCTTACCGGGACAGGGCCGCAATCAGCCCCAGCATTTT. This translates into CASSSLPGQGRNQPQHF.

The chain links TRBV20-1 to TRBJ2-4; 9 positions agree with TRBD1. The germline gives CDR1 DFQATT, CDR2 SNEGSKA (reference sequence). Trimming took 6 bases from V and 0 from J; bases not matched to a gene: 9. The CDR3 loop spans 16 amino acids. CDR3 loop: CSAPGQGKLAKNIQYF. Written as DNA, the CDR3 is TGCAGTGCCCCGGGACAGGGAAAGCTAGCCAAAAACATTCAGTACTTC.